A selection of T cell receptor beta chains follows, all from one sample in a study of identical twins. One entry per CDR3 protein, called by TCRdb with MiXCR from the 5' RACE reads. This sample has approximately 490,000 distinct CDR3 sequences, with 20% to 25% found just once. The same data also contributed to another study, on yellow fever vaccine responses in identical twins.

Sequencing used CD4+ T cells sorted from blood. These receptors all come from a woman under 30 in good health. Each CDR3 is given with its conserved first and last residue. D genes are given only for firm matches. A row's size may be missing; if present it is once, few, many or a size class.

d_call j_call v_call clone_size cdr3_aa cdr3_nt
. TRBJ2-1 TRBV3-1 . CASSLAVNYNEQFF TGTGCCAGCAGCCTAGCGGTTAACTACAATGAGCAGTTCTTC
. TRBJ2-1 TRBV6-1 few CASSANRDGGEQFF TGTGCCAGCAGTGCAAACCGGGACGGAGGTGAGCAGTTCTTC
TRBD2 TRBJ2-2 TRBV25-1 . CASSDLPPTSGSSHTGELFF TGTGCCAGCAGTGACCTCCCCCCGACTAGCGGGAGCAGCCACACCGGGGAGCTGTTTTTT
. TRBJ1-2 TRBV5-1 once CASSSGDNRYTF TGCGCCAGCAGCTCGGGGGACAACCGCTACACCTTC
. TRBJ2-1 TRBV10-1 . CASSDMPGNEQFF TGCGCCAGCAGTGATATGCCGGGCAATGAGCAGTTCTTC
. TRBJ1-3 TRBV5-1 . CASSLSDTGNTIYF TGCGCCAGCAGCTTATCAGATACTGGAAACACCATATATTTT
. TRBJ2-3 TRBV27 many CASSLWGTDTQYF TGTGCCAGCAGTTTATGGGGCACAGATACGCAGTATTTT
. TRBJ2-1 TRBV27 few CASSFTTTSSYNEQFF TGTGCCAGCAGTTTTACTACCACGAGCTCCTACAATGAGCAGTTCTTC
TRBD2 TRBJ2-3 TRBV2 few CASSHGGAGTDTQYF TGTGCCAGCAGCCACGGGGGGGCCGGAACAGATACGCAGTATTTT
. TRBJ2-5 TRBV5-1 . CASSGSDQETQYF TGCGCCAGCAGTGGGTCGGACCAAGAGACCCAGTACTTC
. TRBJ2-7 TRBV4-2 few CASSPTTAYEQYF TGTGCCAGCAGCCCAACGACAGCCTACGAGCAGTACTTC
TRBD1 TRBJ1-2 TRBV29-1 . CSVESGTGVLKSYGYTF TGCAGCGTTGAATCCGGGACAGGGGTCCTCAAGTCCTATGGCTACACCTTC
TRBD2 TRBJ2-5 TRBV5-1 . CASSLEAGGEETQYF TGCGCCAGCAGCTTGGAAGCGGGGGGCGAGGAGACCCAGTACTTC
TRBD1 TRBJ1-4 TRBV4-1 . CASSQDRSGGEKLFF TGCGCCAGCAGCCAAGACAGATCAGGGGGTGAAAAACTGTTTTTT
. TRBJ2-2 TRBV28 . CASRVGGGPPGELFF TGTGCCAGCCGGGTGGGCGGGGGCCCTCCCGGGGAGCTGTTTTTT
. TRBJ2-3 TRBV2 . CASSHRVRTDTQYF TGTGCCAGCAGTCACCGGGTCCGGACAGATACGCAGTATTTT
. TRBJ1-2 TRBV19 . CASSIKGGGGYTF TGTGCCAGTAGTATAAAGGGGGGCGGTGGCTACACCTTC
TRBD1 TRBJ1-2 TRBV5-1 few CASSNGQGHGYTF TGCGCCAGCAGCAATGGACAGGGACATGGCTACACCTTC
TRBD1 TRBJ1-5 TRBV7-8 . CASSETGVRNQPQHF TGTGCCAGCAGCGAGACAGGGGTAAGGAATCAGCCCCAGCATTTT
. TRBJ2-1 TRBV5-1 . CASSLEQHNEQFF TGCGCCAGCAGCTTGGAACAGCACAATGAGCAGTTCTTC
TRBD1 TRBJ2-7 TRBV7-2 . CASHKTGSTYEQYF TGTGCCAGCCACAAGACAGGGTCGACCTACGAGCAGTACTTC
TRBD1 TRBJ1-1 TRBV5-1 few CASSSYTTYRGPNTEAFF TGCGCCAGCAGCTCATATACGACATACAGGGGGCCGAACACTGAAGCTTTCTTT
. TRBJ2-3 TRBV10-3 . CAITPSGPSTDTQYF TGTGCCATCACCCCAAGCGGGCCTAGCACAGATACGCAGTATTTT
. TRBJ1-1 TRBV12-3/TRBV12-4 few CASTLGDGVGTEAFF TGTGCCAGCACCCTTGGAGATGGGGTCGGCACTGAAGCTTTCTTT
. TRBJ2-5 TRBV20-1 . CSARGVEGETQYF TGCAGTGCTAGAGGGGTAGAGGGGGAGACCCAGTACTTC
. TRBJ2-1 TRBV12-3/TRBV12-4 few CASSLGGGRGEQFF TGTGCCAGCAGTTTAGGGGGGGGGCGCGGGGAGCAGTTCTTC
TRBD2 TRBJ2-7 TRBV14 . CASSQFLGGLAGGPSYEQYF TGTGCCAGCAGCCAATTTCTAGGAGGACTAGCGGGAGGGCCCTCCTACGAGCAGTACTTC
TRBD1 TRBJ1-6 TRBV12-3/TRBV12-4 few CASSLLTGGNSPLHF TGTGCCAGCAGTTTATTGACAGGGGGGAATTCACCCCTCCACTTT